Listed below are T cell receptor beta chains from one sample, sequenced in a study of cytomegalovirus exposure and HLA in healthy donors. Libraries were prepared by immunoSEQ multiplex PCR; TCRdb keeps only in-frame clonotypes and omits some of them. The data show fewer than 200,000 clones, approximately 86% seen once. The source material was PBMCs. The source of these receptors is a boy between 2 and 10 years old in good health and CMV-seronegative. Each CDR3 is given with its conserved first and last residue. A D gene is named only where the DNA matches it firmly. Size is omitted from some rows. Given values are once, few, many or a class for expanded clones.

CDR3nt | CDR3aa | d_gene | abundance | j_gene | v_gene
TGTGCCAGCAGTGAACCCGGACGGGACTACGAGCAGTACTTC | CASSEPGRDYEQYF | - | - | TRBJ2-7 | TRBV2
TGTGCCAGCAGTGTTTCCGGGACAGGGGGCACAGATACGCAGTATTTT | CASSVSGTGGTDTQYF | TRBD1 | - | TRBJ2-3 | TRBV9
TGTGCCAGCAGCAAAAGCGGACTAGCCTACGAGCAGTACTTC | CASSKSGLAYEQYF | - | - | TRBJ2-7 | TRBV21-1
TGTGCCAGCAGCTTAGAAGGGGACGAGCAGTACTTC | CASSLEGDEQYF | - | once | TRBJ2-7 | TRBV7-9
TGTGCCAGCAGCTTAACTCCGGGGTCTACTCTTGGGGAGCAGTACTTC | CASSLTPGSTLGEQYF | - | - | TRBJ2-7 | TRBV7-3
TGCGCCAGCAGCTTGGGGGGACAGGGAAAAATGGAGTACTTC | CASSLGGQGKMEYF | TRBD1 | - | TRBJ2-7 | TRBV5-1
TGTGCCAGTAGTCCTGGACAGTCCTACGAGCAGTACTTC | CASSPGQSYEQYF | - | few | TRBJ2-7 | TRBV19
TGTGCCAGTAGGTTAGCGGGTGGCAATCAGCCCCAGCATTTT | CASRLAGGNQPQHF | - | - | TRBJ1-5 | TRBV19
TGCAGCGTTGAGGGGGGACAGATGACTGAAGCTTTCTTT | CSVEGGQMTEAFF | TRBD1 | - | TRBJ1-1 | TRBV29-1
TGTGCCAGCAGGCTGCGAGGAGCCCCAAGGGGGACCTACGAGCAGTACTTC | CASRLRGAPRGTYEQYF | - | - | TRBJ2-7 | TRBV27
TGTGCCAGCAGTCTGCGCCCGGGACTAGCGGCGAGCTCCTACAATGAGCAGTTCTTC | CASSLRPGLAASSYNEQFF | TRBD2 | - | TRBJ2-1 | TRBV2
TGCGCCAGCAGTCAATCAGGAGAGCTCCAAGAGACCCAGTACTTC | CASSQSGELQETQYF | - | - | TRBJ2-5 | TRBV23-1
TGTGCCAGCAGCTCCACTTGGGGACAGGGAAGTCGAGAGACCCAGTACTTC | CASSSTWGQGSRETQYF | TRBD1 | - | TRBJ2-5 | TRBV28
TGTGCCAGCAGTTTAGGGGGGGCTGGGGAGCAGTTCTTC | CASSLGGAGEQFF | - | - | TRBJ2-1 | TRBV28
TGTGCCAGCAGGGACAGGGGTCCAGATACGCAGTATTTT | CASRDRGPDTQYF | TRBD1 | - | TRBJ2-3 | TRBV28
TGCGCCAGCAGCTTGACAGGGGGCGGATACGAGCAGTACTTC | CASSLTGGGYEQYF | TRBD1 | - | TRBJ2-7 | TRBV5-1
TGTGCCTGGAGTGAGGGACTAGGGTCGGGCGAGCAGTACTTC | CAWSEGLGSGEQYF | TRBD2 | - | TRBJ2-7 | TRBV30
TGCGCCAGCAGCTTGCTCGTGGGGGCAGGGGATGAGCAGTTCTTC | CASSLLVGAGDEQFF | - | - | TRBJ2-1 | TRBV5-1
TGTGCCAGCAGCGAAGGACAGCTTAATGAAAAACTGTTTTTT | CASSEGQLNEKLFF | - | - | TRBJ1-4 | TRBV9